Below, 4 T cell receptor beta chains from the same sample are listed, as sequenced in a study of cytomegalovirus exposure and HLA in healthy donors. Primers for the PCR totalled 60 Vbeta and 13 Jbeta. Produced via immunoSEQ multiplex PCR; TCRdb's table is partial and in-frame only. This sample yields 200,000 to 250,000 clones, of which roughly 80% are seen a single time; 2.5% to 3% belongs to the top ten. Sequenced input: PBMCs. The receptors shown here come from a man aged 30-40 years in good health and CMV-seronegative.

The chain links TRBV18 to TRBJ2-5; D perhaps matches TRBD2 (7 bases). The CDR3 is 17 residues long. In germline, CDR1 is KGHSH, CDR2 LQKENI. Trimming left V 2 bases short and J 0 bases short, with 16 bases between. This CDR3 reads CASSPRRGGKYQETQYF. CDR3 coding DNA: TGTGCCAGCTCACCAAGGAGGGGGGGAAAGTACCAAGAGACCCAGTACTTC.

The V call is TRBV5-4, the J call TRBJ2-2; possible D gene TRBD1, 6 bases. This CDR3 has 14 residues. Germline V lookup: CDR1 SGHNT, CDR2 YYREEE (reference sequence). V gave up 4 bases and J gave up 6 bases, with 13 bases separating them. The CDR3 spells CASSVQGFAGELFF. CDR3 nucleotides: TGTGCCAGCAGCGTACAGGGATTCGCCGGGGAGCTGTTTTTT.

The CDR3 sequence is CASSLPQGAREQYF. Written as DNA, the CDR3 is TGTGCCAGCAGTTTACCACAGGGGGCGCGGGAGCAGTACTTC. This chain links TRBV28 with TRBJ2-7; 9 bases are shared with TRBD1. Germline V lookup: CDR1 MDHEN, CDR2 SYDVKM. This CDR3 has 14 residues. V shed 2 bases and J 7 bases; nucleotides not matched to a gene: 6. Full variable domain (missing parts from reference TRBV28 and TRBJ2-7): DVKVTQSSRYLVKRTGEKVFLECVQDMDHENMFWYRQDPGLGLRLIYFSYDVKMKEKGDIPEGYSVSREKKERFSLILESASTNQTSMYLCASSLPQGAREQYFGPGTRLTVT.

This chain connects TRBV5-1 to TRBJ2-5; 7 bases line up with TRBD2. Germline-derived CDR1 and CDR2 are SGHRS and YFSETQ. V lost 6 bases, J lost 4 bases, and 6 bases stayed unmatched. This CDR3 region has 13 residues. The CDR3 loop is CASTNSGGETQYF. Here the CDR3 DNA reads TGCGCCAGCACCAATTCGGGAGGAGAGACCCAGTACTTC.